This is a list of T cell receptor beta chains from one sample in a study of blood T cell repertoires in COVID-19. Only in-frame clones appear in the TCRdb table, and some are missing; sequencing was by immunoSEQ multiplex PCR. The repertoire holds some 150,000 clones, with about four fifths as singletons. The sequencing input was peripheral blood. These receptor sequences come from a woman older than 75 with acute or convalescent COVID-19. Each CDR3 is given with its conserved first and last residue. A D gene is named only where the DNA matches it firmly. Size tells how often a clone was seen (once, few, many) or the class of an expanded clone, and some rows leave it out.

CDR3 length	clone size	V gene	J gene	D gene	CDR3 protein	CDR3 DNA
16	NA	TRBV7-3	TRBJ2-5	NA	CASSPRNGGGKETQYF	TGTGCCAGCAGCCCCAGAAATGGAGGAGGGAAAGAGACCCAGTACTTC
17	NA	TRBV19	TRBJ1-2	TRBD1	CASSIPGTGGRNYGYTF	TGTGCCAGTAGTATCCCCGGGACAGGGGGCCGTAACTATGGCTACACCTTC
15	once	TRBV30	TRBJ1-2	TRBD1	CAWSRGRGSDYGYTF	TGTGCCTGGAGTAGGGGCAGGGGGTCTGACTATGGCTACACCTTC
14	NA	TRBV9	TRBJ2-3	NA	CASSVSPSTDTQYF	TGTGCCAGCAGCGTTTCTCCCAGCACAGATACGCAGTATTTT
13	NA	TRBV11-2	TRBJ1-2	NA	CASSFPGVYGYTF	TGTGCCAGCAGCTTCCCAGGGGTCTATGGCTACACCTTC
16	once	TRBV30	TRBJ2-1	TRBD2	CAWGRPSGRTYNEQFF	TGTGCCTGGGGCCGACCTAGCGGGAGAACCTACAATGAGCAGTTCTTC
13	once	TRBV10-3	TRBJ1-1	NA	CAISRGGNTEAFF	TGTGCCATCAGTAGGGGGGGGAACACTGAAGCTTTCTTT
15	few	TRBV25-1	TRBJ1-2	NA	CASSEHSPLYYGYTF	TGTGCCAGCAGTGAACATAGCCCGCTCTACTATGGCTACACCTTC
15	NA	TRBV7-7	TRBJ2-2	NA	CASGVGGLNTGELFF	TGTGCTAGCGGGGTAGGGGGCCTGAACACCGGGGAGCTGTTTTTT
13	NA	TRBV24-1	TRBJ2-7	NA	CATQDGSSYEQYF	TGTGCCACTCAGGACGGGAGCTCCTACGAGCAGTACTTC
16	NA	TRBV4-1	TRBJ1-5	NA	CASSQVKGRSNQPQHF	TGCGCCAGCAGCCAAGTTAAGGGGCGAAGCAATCAGCCCCAGCATTTT
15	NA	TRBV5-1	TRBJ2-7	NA	CASSLSGTFGYEQYF	TGCGCCAGCAGCTTGTCCGGGACATTTGGCTACGAGCAGTACTTC
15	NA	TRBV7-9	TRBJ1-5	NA	CASSPNQGGDQPQHF	TGTGCCAGCTCCCCGAATCAGGGAGGAGACCAGCCCCAGCATTTT
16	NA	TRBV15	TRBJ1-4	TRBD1	CATSRGGAGGSEKLFF	TGTGCCACCAGCAGAGGTGGAGCAGGGGGATCAGAAAAACTGTTTTTT
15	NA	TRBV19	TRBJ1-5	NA	CASSYKVLSGQPQHF	TGTGCCAGTAGTTACAAGGTACTATCGGGGCAGCCCCAGCATTTT
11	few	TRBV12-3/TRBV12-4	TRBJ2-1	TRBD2	CASSPGGKQFF	TGTGCCAGCAGTCCCGGGGGGAAGCAGTTCTTC
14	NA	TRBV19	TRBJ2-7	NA	CASSISTGAYEQYF	TGTGCCAGTAGTATTTCGACGGGGGCCTACGAGCAGTACTTC
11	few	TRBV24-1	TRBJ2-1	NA	CATEGYNEQFF	TGTGCCACAGAGGGATACAATGAGCAGTTCTTC
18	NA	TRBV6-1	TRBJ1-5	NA	CASSEAPNRAYSNQPQHF	TGTGCCAGCAGTGAAGCCCCTAACAGGGCCTATAGCAATCAGCCCCAGCATTTT
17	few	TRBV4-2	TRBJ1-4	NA	CASSQDQGGTANEKLFF	TGTGCCAGCAGCCAAGATCAAGGGGGTACAGCTAATGAAAAACTGTTTTTT
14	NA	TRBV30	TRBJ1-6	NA	CAWSGDSGVSPLHF	TGTGCCTGGAGTGGGGATTCGGGAGTTTCACCCCTCCACTTT
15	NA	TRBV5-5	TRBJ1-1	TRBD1	CASSSYRGMNTEAFF	TGTGCCAGCAGCTCGTACAGGGGTATGAACACTGAAGCTTTCTTT